Listed below are T cell receptor beta chains from one sample, sequenced in a study of T cell repertoires in cytomegalovirus infection. TCRdb reprocessed the reads with MiXCR, giving one entry per CDR3 protein. The table includes hundreds of thousands of distinct CDR3 sequences, roughly 30% detected once. Their target antigens are unknown. The specimen was cultured PBMCs, collected from culture after CMV antigen stimulation. The receptors originated from a human donor in good health (CMV status not recorded). Some clones in this sample may be carry-over from other donors' samples. Both conserved end residues are part of each CDR3. D genes are given only for firm matches. Clone size is stated in some rows and not others, as once, few, many or a class when expanded.

clone_size,d_call,j_call,v_call,cdr3_aa,cdr3_nt
few,NA,TRBJ1-2,TRBV7-9,CASNGPTSDYGYTF,TGTGCCAGCAATGGGCCAACTTCTGACTATGGCTACACCTTC
few,TRBD1,TRBJ1-5,TRBV4-1,CASSPSDRGLSGQPQHF,TGCGCCAGCAGCCCATCGGACAGGGGGCTTTCAGGTCAGCCCCAGCATTTT
NA,NA,TRBJ2-4,TRBV18,CASSPAGLAKNIQYF,TGTGCCAGCTCACCTGCGGGCCTAGCCAAAAACATTCAGTACTTC
few,TRBD1,TRBJ2-4,TRBV12-3/TRBV12-4,CASSLRDPGQLLAKNIQYF,TGTGCCAGCAGTTTAAGGGACCCGGGACAGCTACTAGCCAAAAACATTCAGTACTTC
NA,NA,TRBJ1-5,TRBV28,CASSSFISNQPQHF,TGTGCCAGCAGTTCCTTTATTAGCAATCAGCCCCAGCATTTT
NA,NA,TRBJ1-2,TRBV29-1,CSVGSGFGYTF,TGCAGCGTTGGTTCCGGGTTCGGCTACACCTTC
NA,NA,TRBJ2-3,TRBV2,CASSEMLASTDTQYF,TGTGCCAGCAGTGAAATGCTAGCGAGCACAGATACGCAGTATTTT
NA,TRBD2,TRBJ2-5,TRBV5-1,CASSPQASGSSVETQYF,TGCGCCAGCAGCCCCCAGGCTAGCGGGAGCTCCGTGGAGACCCAGTACTTC
few,NA,TRBJ1-6,TRBV5-4,CASSLRQPDSPLHF,TGTGCCAGCAGCTTGCGACAGCCGGATTCACCCCTCCACTTT
NA,TRBD2,TRBJ2-7,TRBV20-1,CSAGLAGSHEQYF,TGCAGCGCCGGACTAGCGGGGTCCCACGAGCAGTACTTC
NA,NA,TRBJ1-1,TRBV11-2,CASSPRGSGGLRAFF,TGTGCCAGCAGCCCTAGGGGCAGCGGGGGTCTCCGTGCTTTCTTT
once,NA,TRBJ2-3,TRBV11-2,CASRFQDTQYF,TGTGCCAGCAGGTTCCAAGATACGCAGTATTTT
few,TRBD1,TRBJ2-7,TRBV6-1,CASSVWTGTYEQYF,TGTGCCAGCAGTGTGTGGACAGGGACCTACGAGCAGTACTTC
NA,TRBD2,TRBJ2-3,TRBV4-3,CASSQGVLAGGKLTDTQYF,TGCGCCAGCAGCCAAGGTGTTCTAGCGGGAGGAAAACTCACAGATACGCAGTATTTT
NA,TRBD1,TRBJ2-7,TRBV6-5,CASRKGQGVYEQYF,TGTGCCAGCAGGAAGGGACAGGGGGTTTACGAGCAGTACTTC
few,NA,TRBJ2-7,TRBV11-2,CASSFLASGLLLYEQYF,TGTGCCAGCAGCTTCCTGGCCTCAGGGTTGTTATTATACGAGCAGTACTTC
many,NA,TRBJ2-3,TRBV11-2,CASSPTRGSDTQYF,TGTGCCAGCAGCCCTACCCGAGGGAGCGATACGCAGTATTTT
few,TRBD1,TRBJ1-6,TRBV11-2,CASSVLDRVDSPLHF,TGTGCCAGCAGCGTCCTCGACAGGGTTGATTCACCCCTCCACTTT
NA,NA,TRBJ1-5,TRBV10-3,CAISEKSAGNNQPQHF,TGTGCCATCAGTGAGAAGAGCGCCGGCAACAATCAGCCCCAGCATTTT
NA,TRBD2,TRBJ2-7,TRBV7-9,CASSARTSGSSMNEQYF,TGTGCCAGCAGCGCCCGGACTAGCGGGAGTTCCATGAACGAGCAGTACTTC
NA,TRBD2,TRBJ2-1,TRBV7-1,CASSRNPSGGYNEQFF,TGTGCCAGCAGCCGAAACCCTAGCGGGGGCTACAATGAGCAGTTCTTC
NA,TRBD1,TRBJ1-2,TRBV11-2,CASSLPRGLGYTF,TGTGCCAGCAGCTTACCCAGGGGGCTTGGCTACACCTTC
NA,NA,TRBJ1-3,TRBV15,CATSRDRAYSGNTIYF,TGTGCCACCAGCAGAGACCGGGCCTACTCTGGAAACACCATATATTTT
NA,NA,TRBJ1-1,TRBV10-3,CAISSQAGTEAFF,TGTGCCATCAGCAGCCAAGCGGGCACTGAAGCTTTCTTT